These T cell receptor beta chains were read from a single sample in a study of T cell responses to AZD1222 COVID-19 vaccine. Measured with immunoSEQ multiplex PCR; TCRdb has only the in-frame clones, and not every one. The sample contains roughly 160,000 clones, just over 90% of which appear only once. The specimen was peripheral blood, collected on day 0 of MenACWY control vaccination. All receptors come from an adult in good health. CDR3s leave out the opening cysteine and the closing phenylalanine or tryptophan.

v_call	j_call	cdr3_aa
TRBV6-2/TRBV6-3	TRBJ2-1	ASTPGTSGSNEQF
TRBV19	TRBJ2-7	ASSLAGLSYEQY
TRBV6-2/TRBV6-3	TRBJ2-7	ASSLLGDRTYEQY
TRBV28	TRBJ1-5	ATSWGRGSGPQH
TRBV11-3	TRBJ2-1	ASSLNSYNEQF
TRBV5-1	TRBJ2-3	ASSLLVLTDTQY
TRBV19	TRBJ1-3	ASSISVAGGNTIY
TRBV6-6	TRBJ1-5	ASSSTDPRNQPQH
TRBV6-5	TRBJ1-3	ASSTGGSGNTIY
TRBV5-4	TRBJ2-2	ASSLNRGIGAGELF
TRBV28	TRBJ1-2	ASIGGVPLGYT
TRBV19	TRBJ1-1	ASSIARNTEAF
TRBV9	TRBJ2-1	ASSVSPKEQF
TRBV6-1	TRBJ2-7	ASSVLALGRSYEQY
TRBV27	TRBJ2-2	ASSLGGGLATGELF
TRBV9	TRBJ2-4	ASSPRTGQVQY
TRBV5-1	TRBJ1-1	ASSWLGRTEAF
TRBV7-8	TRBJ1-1	ASSLNRRSAF
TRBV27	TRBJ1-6	ASREFNSPLH
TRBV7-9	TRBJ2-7	ASSLDRGLAGSYEQY
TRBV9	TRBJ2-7	ASSVLAGGIEQY
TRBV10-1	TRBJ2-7	ARRGDRENSYEQY
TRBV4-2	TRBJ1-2	ASSQAGQGAGYGYT
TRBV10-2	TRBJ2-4	ASGKGLAGEGGAKNIQY
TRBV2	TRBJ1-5	ASSGDRAQPQH
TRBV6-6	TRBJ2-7	ASSRLAGYEQY
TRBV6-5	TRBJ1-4	ASRLTATNEKLF
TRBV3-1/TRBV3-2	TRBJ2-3	ASSLGTPNTDTQY
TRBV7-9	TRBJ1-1	ASSPGTTAPEAF
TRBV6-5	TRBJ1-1	ASSPDIRTAEAF
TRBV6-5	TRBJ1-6	ASSDRGSYNSPLH
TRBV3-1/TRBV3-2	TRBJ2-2	ASSQWQGAHNGELF
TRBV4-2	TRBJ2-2	ASSQALAGGPDTGELF
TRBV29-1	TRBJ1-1	SVEGREVWSTEAF
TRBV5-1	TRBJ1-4	ASSVTGLPNEKLF
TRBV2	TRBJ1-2	ASSLGGGNGYT
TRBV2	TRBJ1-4	ASRTNTLPNEKLF
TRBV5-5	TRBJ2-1	ASSFDWNEQF
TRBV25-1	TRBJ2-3	ASSEYGRGSTDTQY
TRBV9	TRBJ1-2	ASSVGRALTGYT
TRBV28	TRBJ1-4	ASSSPGGRVEKLF
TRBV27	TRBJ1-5	ASSPFGQGNQPQH
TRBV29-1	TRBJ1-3	SAVRDVSGNTIY
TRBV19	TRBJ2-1	ASSIDSWGEQF
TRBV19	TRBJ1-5	ASSWGGEGRAQH
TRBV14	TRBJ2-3	ASSQDFALGTDTQY
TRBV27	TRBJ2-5	ASSSYLSYQETQY
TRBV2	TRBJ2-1	ANQGRGYNEQF
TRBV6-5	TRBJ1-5	ASSYSILGAQH
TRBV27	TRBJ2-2	ASRAMRQSNTGELF
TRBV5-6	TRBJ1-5	ASSLEGGPADQPQH
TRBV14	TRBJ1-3	ASSQFVSSGNTIY
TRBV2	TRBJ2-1	ASSLGTGLAEKEYNEQF
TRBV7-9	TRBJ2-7	ASRSTSGSSYEQY
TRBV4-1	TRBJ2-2	ASQGLAGVAGELF